This T cell receptor beta chain appears in the sequencing data of a study of T cells in Graves' hyperthyroidism and ophthalmopathy. About the research overall: At initial diagnosis, before any treatment had begun, peripheral blood was obtained. Study-level results: Ophthalmopathy was told apart from stable hyperthyroidism by a 13 V-J model. Most expanded thyroid clonotypes above 0.001 recurred in blood.

Amplified TCR beta CDR3 regions derived from RNA transcripts. Initially, a first-round RT-PCR of the TCR CDR3 employed the HTBI primer set. TCRdb analysed the multiplex PCR reads with MiXCR anew, one entry per CDR3 protein. The sample records 640,000 or so distinct CDR3 sequences, around 14% being singletons. Note on this clonotype: Antigen specificity is unknown.

Trimming stripped 6 bases from V and 5 bases from J, with 10 bases between. CDR3 length equals 12 residues. Each diagnosis drew on symptoms, thyroxine, TRAb, thyroid ultrasound and orbital computed tomography findings. The chain is built from TRBV12-3 or TRBV12-4 and TRBJ1-1; no clear D. This receptor was identified in a woman younger than 30 with Graves' ophthalmopathy. The sample taken for sequencing was blood. The CDR3 loop reads CASSPVWTEAFF. DNA for the CDR3: TGTGCCAGCAGCCCGGTGTGGACTGAAGCTTTCTTT.